This TCR beta chain was found in a study of cytomegalovirus exposure and HLA in healthy donors. Study-wide results and limits: It was reported in a later analysis that an Asian-associated ancestry cluster showed fewer N-insertions than the 666-donor mean. With high specificity and sensitivity, the classifier reportedly diagnosed cytomegalovirus status. Most TCR beta V segments were productive about 87% or about 30% of the time in an earlier analysis. In a later analysis, TCR beta V- and J-gene trimming was associated with a missense DCLRE1C variant.

The PCR made use of 60 Vbeta and 13 Jbeta primers. Assay used: immunoSEQ multiplex PCR; TCRdb lists only in-frame clones, some missing. This sample has 150,000 to 200,000 clones, with approximately 80% found just once. The sample holds one count of this clone. The antigen is unknown. CDR1 and CDR2 from the germline V gene are SGHDN and FVKESK. The CDR3 extends over 17 amino acids. V shed 1 base and J shed 3 bases, with 19 bases lying between them. The TCR comes from a woman aged 18-29 years in good health and CMV-seropositive. The sequenced sample was PBMCs. The chain couples TRBV14 to TRBJ2-7; perhaps TRBD2 as D (6 bases). The CDR3 nucleotides read TGTGCCAGCAGCCAAGCACTACCGGAGCGGGTGTACTACGAGCAGTACTTC. Translated: CASSQALPERVYYEQYF. The full variable domain, in which reference TRBV14 and TRBJ2-7 provide the parts outside the CDR3, is EAGVTQFPSHSVIEKGQTVTLRCDPISGHDNLYWYRRVMGKEIKFLLHFVKESKQDESGMPNNRFLAERTGGTYSTLKVQPAELEDSGVYFCASSQALPERVYYEQYFGPGTRLTVT.